This T cell receptor beta chain was profiled in a study of identical twins. CDR3 length: 15 residues. After removal of 6 bases from V and 0 bases from J, the junction contained 4 bases not matched to a gene. CDR1 and CDR2 (germline): MGHDK, SYGVNS. TCRdb re-called the 5' RACE reads through MiXCR, storing one row per CDR3 protein. The table lists 1,800,000 or so distinct CDR3 sequences, less than 35% of them singletons. The rearrangement uses TRBV25-1 and TRBJ1-5, with 8 bases aligning to TRBD1. The sequenced material came from cord blood. The receptor comes from a newborn girl in good health. CDR3 sequence: CASRDRATSNQPQHF. CDR3 bases: TGTGCCAGCAGGGACAGGGCGACTAGCAATCAGCCCCAGCATTTT.